This T cell receptor (beta chain) emerged from a study of blood T cells in healthy people across ages. Study overall: T cells yielded about one barcoded beta molecule per two cells through template switching.

The germline V and J ends were trimmed by 3 bases and 4 bases, with 6 bases remaining between them. The CDR3 runs to 12 residues. Germline CDR1 is SGHTA and CDR2 is FQGNSA. In its sample, this clonotype was seen many times. Sample-barcoded 5' priming and a J-beta primer mix drove a second PCR of about 6 to 11 cycles. TCRdb itself ran the 5' RACE reads through MiXCR, one entry per CDR3 protein. The data hold some 1.5 million distinct CDR3 sequences, with 28% observed a single time. Sequencing used blood. The rearrangement uses TRBV7-2 and TRBJ2-5; unclear D gene. The sequence came from a woman aged 30 to 39 in good health. The CDR3 protein is CASSFRVETQYF. CDR3 bases: TGTGCCAGCAGCTTCAGAGTAGAGACCCAGTACTTC.